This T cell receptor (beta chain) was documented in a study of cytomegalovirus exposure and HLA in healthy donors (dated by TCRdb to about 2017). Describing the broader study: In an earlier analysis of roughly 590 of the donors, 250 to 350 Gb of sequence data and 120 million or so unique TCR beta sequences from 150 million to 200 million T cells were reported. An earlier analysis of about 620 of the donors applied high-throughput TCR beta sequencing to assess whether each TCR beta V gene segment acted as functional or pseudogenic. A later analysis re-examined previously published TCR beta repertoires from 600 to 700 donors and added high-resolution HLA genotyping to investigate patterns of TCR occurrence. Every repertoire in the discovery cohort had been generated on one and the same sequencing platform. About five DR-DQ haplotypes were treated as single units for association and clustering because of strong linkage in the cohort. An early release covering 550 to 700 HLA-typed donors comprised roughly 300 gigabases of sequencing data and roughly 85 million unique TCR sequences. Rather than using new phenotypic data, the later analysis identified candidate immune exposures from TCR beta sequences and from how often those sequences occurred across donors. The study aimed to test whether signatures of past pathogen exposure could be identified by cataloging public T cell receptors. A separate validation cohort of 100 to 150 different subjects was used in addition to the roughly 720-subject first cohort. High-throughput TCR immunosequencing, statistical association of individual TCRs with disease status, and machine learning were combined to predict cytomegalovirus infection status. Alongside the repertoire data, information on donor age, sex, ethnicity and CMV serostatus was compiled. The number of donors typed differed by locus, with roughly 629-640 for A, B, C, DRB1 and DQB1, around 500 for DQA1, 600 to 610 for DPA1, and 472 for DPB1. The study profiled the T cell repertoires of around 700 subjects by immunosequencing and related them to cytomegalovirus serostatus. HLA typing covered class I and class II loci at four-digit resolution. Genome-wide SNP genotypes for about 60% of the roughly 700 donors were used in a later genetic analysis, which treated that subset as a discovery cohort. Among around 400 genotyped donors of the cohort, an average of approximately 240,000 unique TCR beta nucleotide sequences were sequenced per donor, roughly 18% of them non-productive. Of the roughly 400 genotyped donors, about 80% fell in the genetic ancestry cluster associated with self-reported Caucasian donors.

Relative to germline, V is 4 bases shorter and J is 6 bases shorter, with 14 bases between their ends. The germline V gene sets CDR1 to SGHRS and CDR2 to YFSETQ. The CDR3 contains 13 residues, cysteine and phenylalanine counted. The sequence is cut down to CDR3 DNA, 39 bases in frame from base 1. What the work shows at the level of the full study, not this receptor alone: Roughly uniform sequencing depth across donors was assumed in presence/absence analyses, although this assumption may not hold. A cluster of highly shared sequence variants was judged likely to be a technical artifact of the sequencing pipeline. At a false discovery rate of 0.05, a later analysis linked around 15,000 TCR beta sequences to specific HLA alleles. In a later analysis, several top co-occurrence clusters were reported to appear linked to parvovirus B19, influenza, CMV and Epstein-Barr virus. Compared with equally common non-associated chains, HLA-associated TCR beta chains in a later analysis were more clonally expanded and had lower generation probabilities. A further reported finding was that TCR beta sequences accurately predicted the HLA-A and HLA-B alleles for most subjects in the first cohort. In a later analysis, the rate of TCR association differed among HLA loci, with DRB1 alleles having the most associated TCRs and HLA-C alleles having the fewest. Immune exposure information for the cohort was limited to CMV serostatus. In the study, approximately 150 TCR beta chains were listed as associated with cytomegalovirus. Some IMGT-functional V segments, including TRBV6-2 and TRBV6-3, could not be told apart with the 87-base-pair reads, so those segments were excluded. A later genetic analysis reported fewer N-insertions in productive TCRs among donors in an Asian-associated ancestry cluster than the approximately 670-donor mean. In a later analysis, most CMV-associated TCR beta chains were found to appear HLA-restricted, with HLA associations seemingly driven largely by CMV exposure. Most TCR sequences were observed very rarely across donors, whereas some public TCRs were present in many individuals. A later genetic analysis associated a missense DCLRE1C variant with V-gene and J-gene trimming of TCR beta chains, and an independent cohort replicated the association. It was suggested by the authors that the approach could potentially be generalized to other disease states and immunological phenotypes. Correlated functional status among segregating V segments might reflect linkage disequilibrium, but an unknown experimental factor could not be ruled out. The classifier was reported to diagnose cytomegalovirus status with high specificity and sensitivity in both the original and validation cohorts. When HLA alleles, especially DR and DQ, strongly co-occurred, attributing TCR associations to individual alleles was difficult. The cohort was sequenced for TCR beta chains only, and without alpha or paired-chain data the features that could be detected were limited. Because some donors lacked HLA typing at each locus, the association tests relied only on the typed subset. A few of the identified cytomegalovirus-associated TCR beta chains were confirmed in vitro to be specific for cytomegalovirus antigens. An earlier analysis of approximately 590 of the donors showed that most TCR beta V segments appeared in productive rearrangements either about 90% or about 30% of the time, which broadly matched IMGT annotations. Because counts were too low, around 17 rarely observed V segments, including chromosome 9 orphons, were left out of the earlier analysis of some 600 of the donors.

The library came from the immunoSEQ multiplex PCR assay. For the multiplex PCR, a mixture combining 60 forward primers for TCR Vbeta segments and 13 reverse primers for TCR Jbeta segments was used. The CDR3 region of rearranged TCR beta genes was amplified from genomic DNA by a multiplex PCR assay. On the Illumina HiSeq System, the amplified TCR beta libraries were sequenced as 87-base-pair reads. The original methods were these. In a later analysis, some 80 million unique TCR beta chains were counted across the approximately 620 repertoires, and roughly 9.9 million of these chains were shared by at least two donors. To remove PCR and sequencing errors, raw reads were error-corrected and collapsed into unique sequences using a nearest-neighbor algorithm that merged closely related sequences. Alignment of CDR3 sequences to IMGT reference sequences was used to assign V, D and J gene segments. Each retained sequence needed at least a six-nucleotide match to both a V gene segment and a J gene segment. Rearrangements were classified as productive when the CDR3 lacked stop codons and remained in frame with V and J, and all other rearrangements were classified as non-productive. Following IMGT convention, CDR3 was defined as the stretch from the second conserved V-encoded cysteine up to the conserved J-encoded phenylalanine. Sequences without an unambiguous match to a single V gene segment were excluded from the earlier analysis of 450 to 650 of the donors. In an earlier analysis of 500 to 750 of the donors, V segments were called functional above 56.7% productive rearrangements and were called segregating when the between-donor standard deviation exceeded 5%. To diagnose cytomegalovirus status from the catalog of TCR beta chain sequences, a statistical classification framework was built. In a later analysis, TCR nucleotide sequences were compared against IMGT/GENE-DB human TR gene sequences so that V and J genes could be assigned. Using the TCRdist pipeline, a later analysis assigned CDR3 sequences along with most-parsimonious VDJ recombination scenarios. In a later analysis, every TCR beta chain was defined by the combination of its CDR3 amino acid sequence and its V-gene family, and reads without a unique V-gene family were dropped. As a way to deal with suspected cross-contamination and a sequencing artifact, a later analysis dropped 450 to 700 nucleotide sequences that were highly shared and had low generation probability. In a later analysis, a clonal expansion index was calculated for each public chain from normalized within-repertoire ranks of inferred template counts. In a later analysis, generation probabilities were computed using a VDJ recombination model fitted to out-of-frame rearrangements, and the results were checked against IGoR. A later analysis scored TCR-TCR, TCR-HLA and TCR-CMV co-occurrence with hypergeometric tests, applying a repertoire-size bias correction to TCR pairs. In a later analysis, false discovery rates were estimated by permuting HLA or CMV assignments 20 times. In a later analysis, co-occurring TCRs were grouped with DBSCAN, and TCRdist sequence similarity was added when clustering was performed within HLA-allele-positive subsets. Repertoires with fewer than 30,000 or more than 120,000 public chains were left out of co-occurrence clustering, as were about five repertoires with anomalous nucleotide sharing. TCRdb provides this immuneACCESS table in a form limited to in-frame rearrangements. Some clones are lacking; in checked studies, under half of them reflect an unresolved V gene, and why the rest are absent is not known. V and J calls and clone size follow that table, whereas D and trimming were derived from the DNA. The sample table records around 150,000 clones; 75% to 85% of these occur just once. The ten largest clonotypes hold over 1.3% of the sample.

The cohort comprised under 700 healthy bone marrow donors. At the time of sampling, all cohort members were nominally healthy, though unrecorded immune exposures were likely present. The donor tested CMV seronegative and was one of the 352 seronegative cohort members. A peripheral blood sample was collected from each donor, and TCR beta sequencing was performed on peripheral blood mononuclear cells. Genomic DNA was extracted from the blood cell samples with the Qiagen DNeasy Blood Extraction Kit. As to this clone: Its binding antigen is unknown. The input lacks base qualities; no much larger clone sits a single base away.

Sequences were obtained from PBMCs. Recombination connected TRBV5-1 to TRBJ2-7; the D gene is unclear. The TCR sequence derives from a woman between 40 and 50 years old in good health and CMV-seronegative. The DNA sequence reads TGCGCCAGCAGCCCAGTACCACCCTCCGAGCAGTACTTC. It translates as CASSPVPPSEQYF.